These T cell receptor beta chains were read from a single sample in a study of breast tumors, draining lymph nodes, adjacent tissues. TCRdb used MiXCR to reprocess the multiplex PCR reads, holding one entry per CDR3 protein. In the table there are about 270,000 distinct CDR3 sequences, 30% to 35% of which are singletons. Sequenced sample: axillary lymph node tissue. The source of these receptors is a female donor with breast cancer. Some clones in this sample may be carry-over from other donors' samples. Each CDR3 is given with its conserved first and last residue. The D gene is left open where the match is weak. A row's size may be missing; if present it is once, few, many or a size class.

TRBV19	TRBJ1-1	.	.	TGTGCCAGTAGTAATCAGGGCGGGACTGAAGCTTTCTTT	CASSNQGGTEAFF
TRBV6-6	TRBJ2-2	.	TRBD2	TGTGCCAGCAGTCACCCTGTTGGCGGGAGTGGGAACACCGGGGAGCTGTTTTTT	CASSHPVGGSGNTGELFF
TRBV5-4	TRBJ1-4	many	TRBD1	TGTGCCAGCAGCTTGAAGGGGGCTATTGGGGAAAAACTGTTTTTT	CASSLKGAIGEKLFF
TRBV30	TRBJ1-6	.	TRBD1	TGTGCCTGGAGCCGGTATCTGGGGACAGGGACCCTCTCCTATAATTCACCCCTCCACTTT	CAWSRYLGTGTLSYNSPLHF
TRBV7-9	TRBJ1-2	many	TRBD1	TGTGCCAGCAGCTTAGGACAGGGAAGCGGCTATGGCTACACCTTC	CASSLGQGSGYGYTF
TRBV5-1	TRBJ1-2	many	.	TGCGCCAGCAGCTTGGACGTTCGGCTGCTCCCTTACACCTTC	CASSLDVRLLPYTF
TRBV24-1	TRBJ2-7	many	TRBD2	TGTGCCACCACGGGGGGAGGCTCCTACGAGCAGTACTTC	CATTGGGSYEQYF
TRBV14	TRBJ2-5	many	.	TGTGCCAGCAGCCAAGATCTTGGATTTCCCTCCGCGCGGGAGACCCAGTACTTC	CASSQDLGFPSARETQYF
TRBV7-2	TRBJ1-5	many	.	TGTGCCAGCAGCGAGGGGTTTCCTCAGCCCCAGCATTTT	CASSEGFPQPQHF
TRBV24-1	TRBJ2-1	many	.	TGTGCCACCAGTGACCCCTCCTTGCAGGGATTCTCCTACAATGAGCAGTTCTTC	CATSDPSLQGFSYNEQFF
TRBV4-2	TRBJ1-3	many	.	TGTGCCAGCAGCCAACCTCGACATATCTCTGGAAACACCATATATTTT	CASSQPRHISGNTIYF
TRBV7-9	TRBJ1-2	many	.	TGTGCCAGCAGTCCTAATCCCCAGGTGGCGGGCTACACCTTC	CASSPNPQVAGYTF
TRBV29-1	TRBJ2-3	many	.	TGCAGCGTTGAATCTCTGCTAGCTGGTTTGGGGTCAGATACGCAGTATTTT	CSVESLLAGLGSDTQYF
TRBV5-1	TRBJ1-6	many	TRBD1	TGCGCCAGCAGCTTGGGACAGGGTCCAAATTCACCCCTCCACTTT	CASSLGQGPNSPLHF
TRBV28	TRBJ1-5	.	TRBD1	TGTGCCAGCAGCATCAGGGGGGTACTGAATCAGCCCCAGCATTTT	CASSIRGVLNQPQHF
TRBV19	TRBJ1-3	.	.	TGTGCCAGTAGTATAGGGAGGGCTCGAGACAGAAGATCTGGAAACACCATATATTTT	CASSIGRARDRRSGNTIYF
TRBV6-5	TRBJ1-2	.	TRBD1	TGTGCCAGCAGTCCGGGACAGGGGGCTGACTATGGCTACACCTTC	CASSPGQGADYGYTF
TRBV5-1	TRBJ1-1	.	TRBD1	TGCGCCAGCAGCGCGGGGACAGGGGGAACTGAAGCTTTCTTT	CASSAGTGGTEAFF
TRBV3-1	TRBJ2-1	.	TRBD2	TGTGCCAGCAGCCGGAAACTAGCGGGAGTTATGAATGAGCAGTTCTTC	CASSRKLAGVMNEQFF
TRBV29-1	TRBJ1-1	.	TRBD1	TGCAGCGTCGTAGGACAGGTAATCACTGAAGCTTTCTTT	CSVVGQVITEAFF
TRBV6-1	TRBJ2-2	many	TRBD1	TGTGCCAGCAGCAGACAGGGCGGGGAGCTGTTTTTT	CASSRQGGELFF
TRBV6-1	TRBJ2-2	few	.	TGTGCCAGCAGTGAACCCCCTGGTGTCGGGGAGCTGTTTTTT	CASSEPPGVGELFF
TRBV5-1	TRBJ2-5	many	.	TGCGCCAGCAGCTTGGGGGCGGGCCCCCGGGAGACCCAGTACTTC	CASSLGAGPRETQYF
TRBV7-3	TRBJ2-3	many	.	TGTGCCAGCAGCTTAACTGGGCGGGGAGAAAGAGATACGCAGTATTTT	CASSLTGRGERDTQYF
TRBV10-1	TRBJ2-5	many	TRBD2	TGCGCCAGCAGTGAAACTAGCGGAGGAAAAGAGACCCAGTACTTC	CASSETSGGKETQYF
TRBV20-1	TRBJ2-2	many	TRBD2	TGCAGTGTTAAAGCGGGAGGGCCCACCGGGGAGCTGTTTTTT	CSVKAGGPTGELFF
TRBV5-7	TRBJ2-1	.	.	TGTGCCAGCAGCTTACGGACAAGCCACAATGAGCAGTTCTTC	CASSLRTSHNEQFF
TRBV7-9	TRBJ1-6	many	.	TGTGCCAGCAGCTCCCGGGACGGACTTAATTCACCCCTCCACTTT	CASSSRDGLNSPLHF
TRBV20-1	TRBJ2-2	many	.	TGCAGTGCTAGACAGCAAGGGGGAGTTGCGTTTTTT	CSARQQGGVAFF
TRBV12-3/TRBV12-4	TRBJ2-1	many	TRBD2	TGTGCCAGCAGTCCGTCGATACTAGCGGAGACCCTTAGGGATGAGCAGTTCTTC	CASSPSILAETLRDEQFF
TRBV19	TRBJ1-2	few	.	TGTGCCAGTAGTATAGCGGCAGCTTACTATGGCTACACCTTC	CASSIAAAYYGYTF
TRBV7-3	TRBJ2-3	many	TRBD2	TGTGCCAGCAGCCGTACCCTGAGCGGGGCGCAGTATTTT	CASSRTLSGAQYF
TRBV19	TRBJ1-6	.	TRBD1	TGTGCCAGTAGTATAGTACTAGCGGGACAGGGTCGCGTGTTGAGTTCACCCCTCCACTTT	CASSIVLAGQGRVLSSPLHF